Described below is a single TCR beta chain sequence and its context. Distinct nucleotide sequences in the sample also encode this CDR3. The data stem from a study of cytomegalovirus exposure and HLA in healthy donors. Use of 60 Vbeta and 13 Jbeta primers characterized the PCR. Profiled with immunoSEQ multiplex PCR; TCRdb holds only in-frame clones, not every one. The sample carries more than 150,000 clones, 70% to 85% recorded once. Trimming took 0 bases from V and 9 from J, leaving 9 bases between them. This CDR3 is built from 12 residues. Germline values: CDR1 GTSNPN, CDR2 SVGIG (reference sequence).

The gene calls are TRBV30 and TRBJ2-1; D is uncertain. The clonotype originates from a girl aged 2 to 9 in good health and CMV-seropositive. Source material: PBMCs. CDR3 DNA sequence: TGTGCCTGGAGTGTACGAGGTTGTGAGCAGTTCTTC. Translating it yields CAWSVRGCEQFF.